This T cell receptor (beta chain) was recorded in a study of blood T cell repertoires in COVID-19. Overall study: T cells, B-cell-depleted T cells, or PBMCs provided the cDNA or gDNA that served as material.

CDR1 and CDR2 from the germline V gene are SGHRS and YFSETQ. The CDR3 loop spans 14 amino acids. Between the trimmed V and J ends, which lost 0 bases and 3 bases, there was a span of 9 bases. As processed by the authors: Using reference gene primer amplification, nucleated cell counts were estimated. The table came from immunoSEQ multiplex PCR; TCRdb's copy has only in-frame clones and leaves some out. That table gives V, J and clone size, and the DNA gave D and trimming. The table lists about 34,000 clones, about 85% of them singletons. Seattle enrolled patients during active infection and tracked them longitudinally.

The receptor was isolated from a man aged 70-80 years with COVID-19, enrolled during active disease. Sequencing input: peripheral blood. The J gene is TRBJ2-5, the V gene TRBV5-1, with unresolved D. As DNA, the CDR3 is TGCGCCAGCAGCTTGGCTCAAGCCAAAGAGACCCAGTACTTC. Its protein product is CASSLAQAKETQYF.